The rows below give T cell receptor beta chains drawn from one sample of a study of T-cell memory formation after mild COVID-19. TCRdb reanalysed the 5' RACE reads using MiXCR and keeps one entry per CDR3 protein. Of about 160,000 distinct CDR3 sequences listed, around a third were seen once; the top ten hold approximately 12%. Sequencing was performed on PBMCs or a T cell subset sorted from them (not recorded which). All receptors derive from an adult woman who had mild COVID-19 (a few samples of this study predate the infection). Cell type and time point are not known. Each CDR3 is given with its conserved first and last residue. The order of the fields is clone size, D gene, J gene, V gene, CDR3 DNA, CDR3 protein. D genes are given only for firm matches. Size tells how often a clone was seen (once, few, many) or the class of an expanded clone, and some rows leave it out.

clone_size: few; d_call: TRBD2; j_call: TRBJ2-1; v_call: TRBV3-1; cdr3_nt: TGTGCCAGCAGCCAACAACTAGCGGGAGGGATATACAATGAGCAGTTCTTC; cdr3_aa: CASSQQLAGGIYNEQFF
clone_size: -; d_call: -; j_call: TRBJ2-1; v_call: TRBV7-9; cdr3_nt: TGTGCCAGCAGCTGGCCTCCGCGGAATGAGCAGTTCTTC; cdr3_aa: CASSWPPRNEQFF
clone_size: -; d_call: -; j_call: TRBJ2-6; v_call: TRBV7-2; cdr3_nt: TGTGCCAGCATGGGTAGCCGGGGAGGGGCCAACGTCCTGACTTTC; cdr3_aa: CASMGSRGGANVLTF
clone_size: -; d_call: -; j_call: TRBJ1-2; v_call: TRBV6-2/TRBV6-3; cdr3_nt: TGTGCCAGCAGTCCAGGACGGAGGTATGGCTACACCTTC; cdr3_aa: CASSPGRRYGYTF
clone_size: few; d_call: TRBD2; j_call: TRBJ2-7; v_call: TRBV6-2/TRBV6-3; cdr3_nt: TGTGCCAGCAGTGATCCGGGACTAGCGTCCTCCTACGAGCAGTACTTC; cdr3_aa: CASSDPGLASSYEQYF
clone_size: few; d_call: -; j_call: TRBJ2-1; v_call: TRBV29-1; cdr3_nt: TGCAGCGTTGAGGGTGGAGCGGCTGCATACAATGAGCAGTTCTTC; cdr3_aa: CSVEGGAAAYNEQFF
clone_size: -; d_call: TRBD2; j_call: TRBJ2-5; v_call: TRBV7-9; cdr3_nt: TGTGCCAGCGTGACTAGCGGGCAAGAGACCCAGTACTTC; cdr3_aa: CASVTSGQETQYF
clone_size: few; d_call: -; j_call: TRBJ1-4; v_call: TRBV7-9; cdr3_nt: TGTGCCAGCAGCTGGACTGAACGCAATGAAAAACTGTTTTTT; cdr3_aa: CASSWTERNEKLFF
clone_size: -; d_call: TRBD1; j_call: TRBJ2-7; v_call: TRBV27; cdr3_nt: TGTGCCAGCAAGGGACAGTTGTTCTACGAGCAGTACTTC; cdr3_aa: CASKGQLFYEQYF
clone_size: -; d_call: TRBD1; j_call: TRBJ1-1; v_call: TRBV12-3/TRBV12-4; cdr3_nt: TGTGCCAGCAGTTGGGGACAGTACACTGAAGCTTTCTTT; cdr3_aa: CASSWGQYTEAFF
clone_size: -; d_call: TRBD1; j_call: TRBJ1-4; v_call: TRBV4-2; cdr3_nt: TGTGCCAGCAGCCTCAGGGGGGCTAATGAAAAACTGTTTTTT; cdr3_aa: CASSLRGANEKLFF
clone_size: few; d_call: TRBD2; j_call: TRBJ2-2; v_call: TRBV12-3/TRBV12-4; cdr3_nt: TGTGCCAGCAGTCCTTTAGCGGGCTTCGGGGAGCTGTTTTTT; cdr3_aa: CASSPLAGFGELFF
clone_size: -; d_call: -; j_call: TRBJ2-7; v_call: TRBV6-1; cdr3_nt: TGTGCCAGCGCTGTTGTCGGGGTGGATCAGTACTTC; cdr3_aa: CASAVVGVDQYF
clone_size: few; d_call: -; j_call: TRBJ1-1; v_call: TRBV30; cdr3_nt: TGTGCCTGGAGCCAGGACAGAGCGAACACTGAAGCTTTCTTT; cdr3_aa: CAWSQDRANTEAFF
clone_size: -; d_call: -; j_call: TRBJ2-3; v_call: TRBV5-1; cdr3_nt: TGCGCCAGCAGCGGCACTGGAGATACGCAGTATTTT; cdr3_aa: CASSGTGDTQYF
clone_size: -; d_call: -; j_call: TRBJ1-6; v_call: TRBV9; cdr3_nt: TGTGCCAGCAGCGACGTCCGGGGGGGTAATTCACCCCTCCACTTT; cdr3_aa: CASSDVRGGNSPLHF
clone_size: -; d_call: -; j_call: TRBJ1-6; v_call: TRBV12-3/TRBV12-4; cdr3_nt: TGTGCCAGCAGCCGTGCCAGGGCCTCCTATAATTCACCCCTCCACTTT; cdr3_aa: CASSRARASYNSPLHF
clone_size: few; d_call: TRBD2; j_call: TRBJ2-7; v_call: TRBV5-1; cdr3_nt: TGCGCCAGCAGCTTGACACCGGGACTAACACGGAACGAGCAGTACTTC; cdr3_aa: CASSLTPGLTRNEQYF
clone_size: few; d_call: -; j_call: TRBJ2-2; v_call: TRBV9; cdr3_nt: TGTGCCAGCAGCGTAGGCCGCACGAACACCGGGGAGCTGTTTTTT; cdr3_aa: CASSVGRTNTGELFF
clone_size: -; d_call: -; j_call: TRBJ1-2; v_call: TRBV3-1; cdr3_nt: TGTGCCAGCAGCCAAGCGGGTTACAGGGAAGGCTATGGCTACACCTTC; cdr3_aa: CASSQAGYREGYGYTF
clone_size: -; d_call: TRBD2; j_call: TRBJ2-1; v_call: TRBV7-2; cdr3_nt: TGTGCCAGCAGCTTAATGGGCGGGAGGCTCTCCGATGAGCAGTTCTTC; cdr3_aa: CASSLMGGRLSDEQFF
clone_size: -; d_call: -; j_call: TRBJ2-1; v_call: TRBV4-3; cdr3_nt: TGCGCCAGCAGCCACAGCCCGAGGGGACTCCTCCTCTCCAGGGTGGAGCAGTTCTTC; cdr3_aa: CASSHSPRGLLLSRVEQFF
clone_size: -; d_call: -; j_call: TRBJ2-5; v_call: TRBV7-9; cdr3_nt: TGTGCCAGCAGCTTAGGAGACCGGGTCCAGGAGACCCAGTACTTC; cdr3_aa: CASSLGDRVQETQYF
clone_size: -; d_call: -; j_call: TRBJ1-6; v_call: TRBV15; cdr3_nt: TGTGCCACCAGCAGGTCAAGCTCCTATAATTCACCCCTCCACTTT; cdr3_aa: CATSRSSSYNSPLHF
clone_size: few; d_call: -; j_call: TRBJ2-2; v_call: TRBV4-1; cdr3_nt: TGCGCCAGCAGCCAAGAAGTGCAGGGATTCGCGAACACCGGGGAGCTGTTTTTT; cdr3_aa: CASSQEVQGFANTGELFF
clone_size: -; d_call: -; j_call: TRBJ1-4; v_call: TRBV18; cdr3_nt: TGTGCCAGCTCACCCACCGTCGAAGATTTAAGGAATGAAAAACTGTTTTTT; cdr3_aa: CASSPTVEDLRNEKLFF
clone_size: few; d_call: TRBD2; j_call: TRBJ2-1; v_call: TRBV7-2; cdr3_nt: TGTGCCAGCAGCGGGTTTGAGGGAGGGCAAAAGTTCTTC; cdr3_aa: CASSGFEGGQKFF
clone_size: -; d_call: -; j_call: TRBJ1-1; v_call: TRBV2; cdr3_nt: TGTGCCAGCAGTGGGAGAGGAGGAAGCCAAGGAAATCTCATCTTT; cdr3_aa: CASSGRGGSQGNLIF
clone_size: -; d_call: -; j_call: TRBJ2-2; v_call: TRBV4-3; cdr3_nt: TGCGCCAGCAGCCAAGATTGGGACACCGGGGAGCTGTTTTTT; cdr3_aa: CASSQDWDTGELFF